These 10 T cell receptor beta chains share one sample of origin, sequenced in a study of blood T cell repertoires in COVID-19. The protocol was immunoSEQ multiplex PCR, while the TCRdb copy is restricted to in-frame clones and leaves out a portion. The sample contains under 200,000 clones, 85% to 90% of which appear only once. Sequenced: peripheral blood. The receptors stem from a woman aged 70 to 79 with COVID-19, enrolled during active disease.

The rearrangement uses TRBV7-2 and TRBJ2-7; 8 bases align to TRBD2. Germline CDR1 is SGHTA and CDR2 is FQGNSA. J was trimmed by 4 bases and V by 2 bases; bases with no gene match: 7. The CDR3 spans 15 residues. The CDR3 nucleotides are TGTGCCAGCAGCTTAAGCAGCGGGGGAGCATACGAGCAGTACTTC. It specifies CASSLSSGGAYEQYF.

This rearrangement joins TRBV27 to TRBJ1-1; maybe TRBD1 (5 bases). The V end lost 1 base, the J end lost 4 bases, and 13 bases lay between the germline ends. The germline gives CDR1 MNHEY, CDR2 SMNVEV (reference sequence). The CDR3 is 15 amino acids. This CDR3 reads CASSLWPGSGTEAFF. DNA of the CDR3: TGTGCCAGCAGTTTATGGCCAGGGTCGGGCACTGAAGCTTTCTTT.

The CDR3 sequence is CASSPTRTGKIRETQYF. In DNA form, the CDR3 reads TGTGCCAGCAGTCCTACTAGGACAGGGAAGATACGTGAGACCCAGTACTTC. The chain employs TRBV6-6 and TRBJ2-5; TRBD1 matches 8 bases. The CDR3 is made up of 17 amino acids. The V gene's germline CDR1 is MNHNY and CDR2 SVGAGI (reference sequence). Trimming took 5 bases from V and 5 from J; bases not matched to a gene: 16.

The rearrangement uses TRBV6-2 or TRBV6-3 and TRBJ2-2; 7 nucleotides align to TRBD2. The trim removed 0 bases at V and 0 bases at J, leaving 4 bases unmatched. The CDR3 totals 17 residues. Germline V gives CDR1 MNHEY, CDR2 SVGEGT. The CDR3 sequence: CASSYSAGVANTGELFF. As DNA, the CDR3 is TGTGCCAGCAGTTACTCGGCGGGGGTGGCGAACACCGGGGAGCTGTTTTTT.

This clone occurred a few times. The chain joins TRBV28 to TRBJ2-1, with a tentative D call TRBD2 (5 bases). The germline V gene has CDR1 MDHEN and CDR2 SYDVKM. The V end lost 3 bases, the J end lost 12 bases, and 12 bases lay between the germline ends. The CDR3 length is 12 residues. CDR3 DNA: TGTGCCAGCAGTTTTAGGCGAGGAGGGCAGTTCTTC. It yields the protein CASSFRRGGQFF. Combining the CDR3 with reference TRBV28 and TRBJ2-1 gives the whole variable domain DVKVTQSSRYLVKRTGEKVFLECVQDMDHENMFWYRQDPGLGLRLIYFSYDVKMKEKGDIPEGYSVSREKKERFSLILESASTNQTSMYLCASSFRRGGQFFGPGTRLTVL.

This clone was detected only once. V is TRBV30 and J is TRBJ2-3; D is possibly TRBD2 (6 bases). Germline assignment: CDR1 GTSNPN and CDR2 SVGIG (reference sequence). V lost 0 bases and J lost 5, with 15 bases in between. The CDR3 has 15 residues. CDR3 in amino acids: CAWSVQRRGRDTQYF. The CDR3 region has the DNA TGTGCCTGGAGTGTACAGCGGAGGGGACGAGATACGCAGTATTTT.

CDR3 DNA sequence: TGTGCCTGGAGGCCAGGGGGAGGCGGGGAGCTGTTTTTT. Translation: CAWRPGGGGELFF. The chain has TRBV30 and TRBJ2-2; TRBD1 is a possible D gene (7 bases). Between the trimmed V and J ends, which lost 3 bases and 7 bases, there was a span of 12 bases. CDR3 length equals 13 residues. CDR1 is GTSNPN and CDR2 is SVGIG in the germline V gene (reference sequence).

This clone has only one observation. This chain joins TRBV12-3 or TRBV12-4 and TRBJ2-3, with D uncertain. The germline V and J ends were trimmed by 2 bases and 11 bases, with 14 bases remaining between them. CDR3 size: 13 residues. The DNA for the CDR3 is TGTGCCAGCAGTTTAACGGCCCTAGACTTGCAGTATTTT. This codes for CASSLTALDLQYF.

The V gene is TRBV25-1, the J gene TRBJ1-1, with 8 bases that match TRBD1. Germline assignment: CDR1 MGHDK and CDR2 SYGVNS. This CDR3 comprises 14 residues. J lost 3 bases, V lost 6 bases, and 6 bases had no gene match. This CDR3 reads CASSRTGFDTEAFF. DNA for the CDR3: TGTGCCAGCAGCCGGACAGGGTTTGACACTGAAGCTTTCTTT.

The CDR3 sequence: CASSPTGSYGELFF. The CDR3 nucleotides are TGTGCCAGCAGCCCGACAGGGTCATACGGGGAGCTGTTTTTT. V usage is TRBV7-3 and J usage is TRBJ2-2; 7 nucleotides line up with TRBD1. The CDR3 contains 14 residues. Germline V gene lookup returns CDR1 SGHTA and CDR2 FQGTGA. The junction had 7 bases not matched to a gene; V was cut back by 5 bases and J by 7 bases.